Following are 16 T cell receptor beta chains from one sample sequenced in a study of T-cell reconstitution after alpha-beta-depleted transplantation in children. Preparation of the TCRbeta library used unique molecular identifiers. Via MiXCR, TCRdb re-called the PCR reads, giving one row per CDR3 protein. The sample carries 500,000 to 600,000 distinct CDR3 sequences, approximately 20% recorded once. The material sequenced was PBMCs from the stem cell graft donor, taken from the stem cell graft. The receptors derive from a human donor who donated a stem cell graft to a child with acute lymphoblastic leukemia.

The V call is TRBV6-2 or TRBV6-3, the J call TRBJ2-4, with 7 bases identical to TRBD2. This CDR3 is 13 amino acids long. Germline V CDR1 and CDR2: MNHEY, SVGEGT. V lost 10 bases and J lost 8; bases outside the gene matches: 11. The CDR3 loop reads CATRGVPLDIQYF. CDR3 DNA sequence: TGTGCCACCCGGGGGGTACCCCTAGACATTCAGTACTTC.

This sequence joins TRBV3-1 and TRBJ2-7; weak D call: TRBD1 (6 bases). The germline gives CDR1 LGHDT, CDR2 YNNKEL (reference sequence). V was pared by 4 bases and J by 3 bases, with 16 bases between. CDR3 length equals 15 residues. CDR3 DNA sequence: TGTGCCAGCAGCCTCACCCCGGACAGCAACTACGAGCAGTACTTC. Its protein is CASSLTPDSNYEQYF.

This clonotype was observed a few times. The chain carries TRBV20-1 and TRBJ2-7; D ambiguous. In germline, CDR1 is DFQATT, CDR2 SNEGSKA (reference sequence). V lost 5 bases to trimming and J lost 7 bases, with 12 bases between them. CDR3 size: 11 residues. The CDR3, as DNA: TGCAGTGCTGGGGATATAGGAGAGCAGTACTTC. It yields the protein CSAGDIGEQYF.

This clonotype was counted a few times. The chain uses TRBV5-1 and TRBJ2-7, with 10 bases lining up with TRBD2. The CDR3 contains 17 residues. Germline V gene sequence: CDR1 SGHRS, CDR2 YFSETQ. With 0 bases clipped from V and 0 bases from J, the junction kept 6 bases outside the gene matches. The CDR3 region is CASSLAVAGGSSYEQYF. For the CDR3, the DNA is TGCGCCAGCAGCTTGGCGGTAGCGGGAGGCAGCTCCTACGAGCAGTACTTC.

The chain carries TRBV12-3 or TRBV12-4 and TRBJ2-5; 8 bases match TRBD1. The V segment lost 3 bases and the J segment 4 bases; nucleotides outside the gene matches: 10. The CDR3 spans 16 residues. The DNA for the CDR3 is TGTGCCAGCAGTTTCGGGACAGGCGCGGACCGAGAGACCCAGTACTTC. Protein: CASSFGTGADRETQYF.

This clonotype was picked up a small number of times. The chain recombines TRBV7-9 with TRBJ2-1; 7 nucleotides align to TRBD1. V lost 1 base and J lost 4; bases outside the gene matches: 4. This CDR3 contains 15 residues. Germline V lookup: CDR1 SEHNR, CDR2 FQNEAQ (reference sequence). CDR3 region: CASSLGPGQYNEQFF. CDR3 in DNA: TGTGCCAGCAGCTTAGGGCCGGGACAGTACAATGAGCAGTTCTTC. Filled out from reference TRBV7-9 and TRBJ2-1, the complete variable domain reads DTGVSQNPRHKITKRGQNVTFRCDPISEHNRLYWYRQTLGQGPEFLTYFQNEAQLEKSRLLSDRFSAERPKGSFSTLEIQRTEQGDSAMYLCASSLGPGQYNEQFFGPGTRLTVL.

V usage is TRBV20-1 and J usage is TRBJ2-7; 12 nucleotides agree with TRBD1. Germline V gene data show CDR1 as DFQATT and CDR2 as SNEGSKA (reference sequence). V trimming: 6 bases; J trimming: 7 bases; junction bases outside the gene matches: 13. CDR3 size: 15 residues. DNA of the CDR3: TGCAGTGCGGGGACAGGGGGCGGACTAGCGAATGAGCAGTACTTC. Its translation: CSAGTGGGLANEQYF.

This clonotype was seen many times. V and J are TRBV4-2 and TRBJ2-1, with TRBD2 matching 10 bases. This CDR3 contains 17 residues. Germline-derived CDR1 and CDR2 are LGHNA and YNFKEQ. The ends lost 1 base at V and 5 bases at J; junction bases unmatched: 8. Written as DNA, the CDR3 is TGTGCCAGCAGCCAAGGGTACTTAGCGGGAGGCCACAATGAGCAGTTCTTC. Translated: CASSQGYLAGGHNEQFF.

The chain employs TRBV13 and TRBJ1-3; the match to TRBD1 covers 7 bases. The CDR3 loop spans 13 amino acids. With V trimmed by 5 bases and J by 2 bases, 0 bases remained unmatched. The germline V gene encodes CDR1 PRHDT and CDR2 FYEKMQ (reference sequence). Here the CDR3 DNA reads TGTGCCAGCAGCGGGACAGCTGGAAACACCATATATTTT. Translating it yields CASSGTAGNTIYF. Filled out from reference TRBV13 and TRBJ1-3, the complete variable domain reads AAGVIQSPRHLIKEKRETATLKCYPIPRHDTVYWYQQGPGQDPQFLISFYEKMQSDKGSIPDRFSAQQFSDYHSELNMSSLELGDSALYFCASSGTAGNTIYFGEGSWLTVV.

There are a few counts of this clonotype. The CDR3 coding sequence is TGTGCCAGCAGTGTATGGACAGGGGGTGGTGTAAATTCACCCCTCCACTTT. Protein: CASSVWTGGGVNSPLHF. The chain links TRBV12-3 or TRBV12-4 to TRBJ1-6; 10 bases match TRBD1. After removal of 5 bases from V and 7 bases from J, the junction contained 11 bases not matched to a gene. This CDR3 contains 17 residues.

This sequence joins TRBV4-1 and TRBJ2-1, with 7 bases aligning to TRBD2. With V trimmed by 2 bases and J by 2 bases, 0 bases remained unmatched. CDR1 MGHRA and CDR2 YSYEKL come from the germline V gene. This CDR3 has 14 amino acids. The CDR3 loop is CASSQLAAYNEQFF. As DNA, the CDR3 is TGCGCCAGCAGCCAACTAGCGGCCTACAATGAGCAGTTCTTC.

The V gene is TRBV12-3 or TRBV12-4, the J gene TRBJ2-5; 9 bases map to TRBD1. J was trimmed by 2 bases and V by 6 bases; bases with no gene match: 4. This CDR3 region has 14 residues. The CDR3 DNA follows: TGTGCCAGCAGGTCCGGGACAGGGCAAGAGACCCAGTACTTC. Its translation is CASRSGTGQETQYF.

This clonotype was observed a handful of times. The chain joins TRBV10-2 to TRBJ2-3, with D maybe TRBD1 (6 bases). Between the trimmed V and J ends, which lost 11 bases and 0 bases, there was a span of 15 bases. The length of the CDR3 is 14 residues. CDR1 is WSHSY and CDR2 is SAAADI in the germline V gene. DNA of the CDR3: TGCGCCTCTCGATGGGGGCCTAGCACAGATACGCAGTATTTT. Translation gives CASRWGPSTDTQYF.

The chain has TRBV6-1 and TRBJ2-7, with D perhaps matching TRBD2 (6 bases). The V gene lost 8 bases and the J gene lost 0 bases, with 14 bases spanning the gap. The CDR3 contains 14 residues. Germline V gene data show CDR1 as MNHNS and CDR2 as SASEGT. This CDR3 is CASGGTASSYEQYF. Here the CDR3 DNA reads TGTGCCAGCGGGGGGACTGCGAGCTCCTACGAGCAGTACTTC.

In this sample, this clonotype turned up a few times. V gene TRBV2 combines with J gene TRBJ2-5; 13 bases are shared with TRBD2. The V and J ends lost 4 bases and 4 bases, in that order; junction bases with no gene match: 6. Germline CDR1 and CDR2: SNHLY and FYNNEI. The CDR3 has 16 amino acids. The CDR3 region is CASSARLAGGRETQYF. For the CDR3, the DNA is TGTGCCAGCAGTGCCCGACTAGCGGGAGGACGAGAGACCCAGTACTTC.

The gene calls are TRBV24-1 and TRBJ2-2; D is undetermined. From germline, CDR1 is KGHDR and CDR2 SFDVKD. The CDR3 consists of 13 residues. V was trimmed by 7 bases and J by 1 base, leaving 6 bases between them. The CDR3 DNA sequence: TGTGCCACCAGCTCAGAGAACACCGGGGAGCTGTTTTTT. Translation: CATSSENTGELFF.